This T cell receptor beta chain was retrieved from a study of T cell repertoires in cytomegalovirus infection. A single record per CDR3 protein comes from TCRdb applying MiXCR to the reads. The table records about 570,000 distinct CDR3 sequences, almost 40% of them present only once. CDR3 length: 13 residues. Between the trimmed V and J ends, which lost 3 bases and 6 bases, there was a span of 8 bases. The germline CDR1 and CDR2 sequences are SGHVS and FNYEAQ. Comments on this clonotype: The antigen is not known.

The sample here was cultured PBMCs, taken from culture after CMV antigen stimulation. This receptor was obtained from a human donor in good health (CMV status not recorded). Some clones in this sample may be carry-over from other donors' samples. The V call is TRBV7-6, the J call TRBJ2-2, with D uncertain. CDR3 protein: CASSFSIAGELFF. CDR3 DNA: TGTGCCAGCAGCTTCAGCATAGCCGGGGAGCTGTTTTTT. Filled out from reference TRBV7-6 and TRBJ2-2, the complete variable domain reads GAGVSQSPRYKVTKRGQDVALRCDPISGHVSLYWYRQALGQGPEFLTYFNYEAQQDKSGLPNDRFSAERPEGSISTLTIQRTEQRDSAMYRCASSFSIAGELFFGEGSRLTVL.